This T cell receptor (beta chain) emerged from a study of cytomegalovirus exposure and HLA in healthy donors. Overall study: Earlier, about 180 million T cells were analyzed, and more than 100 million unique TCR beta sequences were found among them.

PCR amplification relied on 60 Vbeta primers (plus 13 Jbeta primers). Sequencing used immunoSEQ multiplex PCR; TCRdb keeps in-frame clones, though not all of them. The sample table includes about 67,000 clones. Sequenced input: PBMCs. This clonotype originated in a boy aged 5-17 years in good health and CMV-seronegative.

The CDR3 DNA follows: TGTGCCAGCAGTTTTGAGCGGGGGGAAGGCAATACGCAGTATTTT. Translated, it gives CASSFERGEGNTQYF. V and J are TRBV6-1 and TRBJ2-3, with 9 bases aligning to TRBD2. V gave up 5 bases and J gave up 7 bases; unmatched junction bases: 10. The CDR3 is 15 residues long. From germline, CDR1 is MNHNS and CDR2 SASEGT.